Presented here are 32 T cell receptor beta chains from one specimen sequenced in a study of CD8 T cells in Susac syndrome. cDNA came from roughly 0.5 to 1 ug RNA primed by random hexamers. TCRdb fed the immunoSEQ multiplex PCR reads into MiXCR, producing one record per CDR3 protein. This table holds around 190,000 distinct CDR3 sequences, approximately 95% found once. The sample taken for sequencing was CD8+ T cells from PBMCs. All receptors derive from a human donor with multiple sclerosis.

The chain has TRBV20-1 and TRBJ2-5, with D tentatively TRBD2 (5 bases). Per germline, CDR1 DFQATT and CDR2 SNEGSKA (reference sequence). CDR3 length: 16 residues. Trimming took off 0 bases at V and 0 bases at J, with 14 bases between the two ends. The CDR3 region is CSARDQAAVYQETQYF. The CDR3 DNA is TGCAGTGCTAGAGATCAGGCAGCGGTTTACCAAGAGACCCAGTACTTC.

The chain combines TRBV7-2 with TRBJ2-5; D is possibly TRBD2 (5 bases). Germline values: CDR1 SGHTA, CDR2 FQGNSA. Trimming pared 5 bases from V and 5 bases from J, leaving 18 bases between. The CDR3 extends over 15 amino acids. CDR3 residues: CASSIRRRPVETQYF. CDR3 DNA sequence: TGTGCCAGCAGCATCCGACGGAGGCCTGTGGAGACCCAGTACTTC.

The genes are TRBV27 and TRBJ1-1; D not resolved. CDR1 MNHEY and CDR2 SMNVEV come from the germline V gene (reference sequence). The V gene lost 7 bases and the J gene lost 4 bases, with 7 bases spanning the gap. This CDR3 spans 11 amino acids. CDR3 sequence (DNA): TGTGCCAGCAAGAGGGCCACTGAAGCTTTCTTT. Translated: CASKRATEAFF.

CDR3 sequence reads: CSAQDRVRGYTF. In DNA, the CDR3 is TGCAGTGCTCAGGACAGGGTGAGGGGCTACACCTTC. J is TRBJ1-2 and V is TRBV20-1, with 8 bases lining up with TRBD1. The CDR3 extends over 12 amino acids. The ends lost 5 bases at V and 8 bases at J; junction bases unmatched: 7. Germline values: CDR1 DFQATT, CDR2 SNEGSKA (reference sequence).

The J gene is TRBJ2-7, the V gene TRBV27, with D unresolved. Trimming removed 4 bases at V and 2 bases at J, with 9 bases between. Germline CDR1 reads MNHEY; CDR2 reads SMNVEV (reference sequence). This CDR3 contains 13 residues. The CDR3 sequence: CASSSGRTYEQYF. CDR3 coding DNA: TGTGCCAGCAGTTCGGGCAGGACCTACGAGCAGTACTTC.

This sequence joins TRBV9 and TRBJ2-7; 8 nucleotides line up with TRBD2. This CDR3 region has 15 residues. The germline CDR1 and CDR2 sequences are SGDLS and YYNGEE. The trim removed 0 bases at V and 2 bases at J, leaving 4 bases unmatched. Written as DNA, the CDR3 is TGTGCCAGCAGCGTAGGAGCGGGAGCGGCCTACGAGCAGTACTTC. It codes for CASSVGAGAAYEQYF.

This rearrangement joins TRBV20-1 to TRBJ2-3, with 7 bases aligning to TRBD2. The CDR3 runs to 16 residues. J lost 4 bases, V lost 3 bases, and 13 bases had no gene match. CDR1 and CDR2 from the germline V gene are DFQATT and SNEGSKA (reference sequence). The CDR3 DNA is TGCAGTGCTAGCACCTTCCTGGGAGGGAGTGCAGATACGCAGTATTTT. This sequence encodes CSASTFLGGSADTQYF.

The chain carries TRBV6-5 and TRBJ2-5, with D unclear. The ends were cut back, 5 bases at V and 14 bases at J, with 18 bases in the middle. CDR1 and CDR2 (germline): MNHEY, SVGAGI. The CDR3 contains 12 residues. CDR3 amino acids: CASSPPFGVYYF. The CDR3 DNA is TGTGCCAGCAGTCCGCCGTTTGGGGTTTACTACTTC.

The rearrangement uses TRBV27 and TRBJ1-2, with no clear D. Germline CDR1 reads MNHEY; CDR2 reads SMNVEV (reference sequence). The CDR3 loop spans 13 amino acids. The V gene lost 6 bases and the J gene lost 2 bases, with 10 bases spanning the gap. The CDR3 loop reads CASSPGYNYGYTF. The CDR3 DNA is TGTGCCAGCAGCCCGGGATACAACTATGGCTACACCTTC.

This chain joins TRBV30 and TRBJ2-1, with D unresolved. This CDR3 has 12 amino acids. CDR1 GTSNPN and CDR2 SVGIG come from the germline V gene (reference sequence). V lost 5 bases and J 6 bases, leaving 11 bases between the germline ends. The CDR3 sequence is CAWSRVGNEQFF. CDR3 bases: TGTGCCTGGTCTCGCGTAGGCAATGAGCAGTTCTTC.

The chain recombines TRBV29-1 with TRBJ2-1, with a possible D match to TRBD1 (5 bases). The CDR3 contains 13 residues. V lost 7 bases, J lost 7 bases, and 17 bases lay in between. CDR1 SQVTM and CDR2 ANQGSEA come from the germline V gene. CDR3 nucleotide sequence: TGCAGCGCGTTTGTAGGGGAACTTAATGAGCAGTTCTTC. Translating it yields CSAFVGELNEQFF.

This clonotype came up once. J is TRBJ2-7 and V is TRBV20-1; a weak D match, TRBD1 (5 bases). Germline-derived CDR1 and CDR2 are DFQATT and SNEGSKA (reference sequence). The CDR3 is 11 amino acids. The V end was cut by 6 bases, the J end by 5 bases, with 11 bases between. CDR3 amino acids: CSAEGANEQYF. CDR3 bases: TGCAGTGCCGAAGGGGCTAACGAGCAGTACTTC.

The chain is built from TRBV27 and TRBJ2-3; TRBD2 agrees at 13 bases. V lost 5 bases to trimming and J lost 7 bases; unmatched junction nucleotides: 9. The CDR3 has 16 amino acids. Germline values: CDR1 MNHEY, CDR2 SMNVEV (reference sequence). Here the CDR3 reads CASSLGLAGESNTQYF. The DNA of the CDR3 is TGTGCCAGCAGTCTCGGACTAGCGGGAGAGTCAAATACGCAGTATTTT.

The gene calls are TRBV27 and TRBJ2-2; no clear D. Between the trimmed V and J ends, which lost 6 bases and 6 bases, there was a span of 23 bases. The germline gives CDR1 MNHEY, CDR2 SMNVEV (reference sequence). The CDR3 loop spans 17 amino acids. The CDR3 DNA is TGTGCCAGCAGCCAATCAGTTGGCTTGTCTAATCCCGGGGAGCTGTTTTTT. This codes for CASSQSVGLSNPGELFF.

The rearrangement links TRBV9 to TRBJ2-1; 11 nucleotides align to TRBD2. The CDR3 totals 16 residues. Germline V CDR1 and CDR2: SGDLS, YYNGEE. V shed 0 bases, J shed 3 bases, and the junction held 2 bases outside the gene matches. This CDR3 reads CASSVGGTSGYNEQFF. CDR3 DNA: TGTGCCAGCAGCGTAGGTGGGACTAGCGGCTACAATGAGCAGTTCTTC.

The V call is TRBV2, the J call TRBJ2-1, with 9 bases fitting TRBD2. The germline V gene encodes CDR1 SNHLY and CDR2 FYNNEI. The CDR3 has 16 residues. Trimming took 5 bases from V and 3 from J; bases not matched to a gene: 8. The CDR3 is CASSWTSETDYNEQFF. CDR3 DNA: TGTGCCAGCAGTTGGACTAGCGAGACAGACTACAATGAGCAGTTCTTC.

This CDR3 is CASSPGSGIDNEQFF. As DNA, the CDR3 is TGTGCCAGCAGTCCCGGCAGCGGGATAGACAATGAGCAGTTCTTC. The chain links TRBV27 to TRBJ2-1; 7 bases agree with TRBD2. This CDR3 has 15 residues. Per the germline V gene, CDR1 is MNHEY and CDR2 is SMNVEV (reference sequence). After removal of 5 bases from V and 5 bases from J, the junction contained 9 bases not matched to a gene.

This clonotype was found once. The chain couples TRBV2 to TRBJ2-7; 11 bases line up with TRBD2. This CDR3 comprises 14 residues. J was trimmed by 2 bases and V by 6 bases; bases with no gene match: 3. Per germline, CDR1 SNHLY and CDR2 FYNNEI. CDR3 sequence: CASSRLAGTYEQYF. The CDR3 DNA reads TGTGCCAGCAGCCGACTAGCGGGGACCTACGAGCAGTACTTC.

J is TRBJ1-2 and V is TRBV27; D may be TRBD1 (5 bases). V lost 5 bases to trimming and J lost 5 bases, with 18 bases between them. CDR3 length: 15 amino acids. CDR1 and CDR2 from the germline V gene are MNHEY and SMNVEV (reference sequence). The CDR3 nucleotides read TGTGCCAGCAGTGGGGGGACGAGGGCACAGTATGGCTACACCTTC. Encoded protein: CASSGGTRAQYGYTF.

V usage is TRBV7-9 and J usage is TRBJ1-1, with a tentative D call TRBD1 (6 bases). The V gene lost 7 bases and the J gene lost 1 base, with 13 bases spanning the gap. Germline CDR1 SEHNR, CDR2 FQNEAQ (reference sequence). CDR3 size: 14 residues. The CDR3 nucleotides read TGTGCCAGCACTTTCGGGGGCTCGAACACTGAAGCTTTCTTT. Translation gives CASTFGGSNTEAFF.

The chain combines TRBV7-9 with TRBJ2-3; D perhaps matches TRBD2 (7 bases). CDR3 size: 15 residues. Trimming removed 0 bases at V and 6 bases at J, with 13 bases between. Germline lookup yields CDR1 SEHNR and CDR2 FQNEAQ (reference sequence). CDR3 DNA: TGTGCCAGCAGCTTAGCGCCGGGGGGCCTCGATACGCAGTATTTT. Its protein product is CASSLAPGGLDTQYF.

This chain connects TRBV28 to TRBJ2-4, with 7 nucleotides matching TRBD1. Germline CDR1 MDHEN, CDR2 SYDVKM. This CDR3 is 14 amino acids long. The V segment lost 4 bases and the J segment 6 bases; nucleotides outside the gene matches: 6. CDR3 loop: CASSYSGGSNIQYF. The CDR3 DNA reads as TGTGCCAGCAGTTATTCAGGGGGATCAAACATTCAGTACTTC. The full variable domain, its missing parts supplied by reference TRBV28 and TRBJ2-4, is DVKVTQSSRYLVKRTGEKVFLECVQDMDHENMFWYRQDPGLGLRLIYFSYDVKMKEKGDIPEGYSVSREKKERFSLILESASTNQTSMYLCASSYSGGSNIQYFGAGTRLSVL.

The V call is TRBV12-3 or TRBV12-4, the J call TRBJ1-2; weak D call: TRBD1 (5 bases). Between the trimmed V and J ends, which lost 6 bases and 4 bases, there was a span of 15 bases. The CDR3 runs to 14 residues. CDR3 sequence (DNA): TGTGCCAGCAGCCCCCCCGGGGCGGTCTATGGCTACACCTTC. It translates to CASSPPGAVYGYTF.

The V gene is TRBV20-1, the J gene TRBJ2-7, with 9 bases matching TRBD1. There are 16 residues in the CDR3. With 3 bases clipped from V and 2 bases from J, the junction kept 11 bases outside the gene matches. Germline CDR1 reads DFQATT; CDR2 reads SNEGSKA (reference sequence). CDR3 protein: CSARGDGGQGPYEQYF. CDR3 DNA: TGCAGTGCTAGGGGTGACGGGGGACAGGGCCCCTACGAGCAGTACTTC.

The gene calls are TRBV27 and TRBJ2-1; D ambiguous. V was cut by 4 bases and J by 5 bases, with 9 bases left in between. Germline V gene lookup returns CDR1 MNHEY and CDR2 SMNVEV (reference sequence). The CDR3 spans 13 residues. In DNA form, the CDR3 reads TGTGCCAGCAGTTCACCAAACCACAATGAGCAGTTCTTC. Its translation: CASSSPNHNEQFF.

The genes are TRBV27 and TRBJ2-7; 7 bases line up with TRBD1. The CDR3 runs 14 residues. Per the germline V gene, CDR1 is MNHEY and CDR2 is SMNVEV (reference sequence). Trimming removed 6 bases from V and 3 bases from J; junction bases left unmatched: 8. CDR3 protein: CASSGQVGGYEQYF. CDR3 nucleotides: TGTGCCAGCAGCGGACAGGTGGGCGGCTACGAGCAGTACTTC.

The chain recombines TRBV7-9 with TRBJ1-2; 10 bases are a match to TRBD1. The germline V gene encodes CDR1 SEHNR and CDR2 FQNEAQ (reference sequence). This CDR3 has 17 amino acids. With 5 bases clipped from V and 3 bases from J, the junction kept 12 bases outside the gene matches. CDR3 nucleotides: TGTGCCAGCAGCAACCCGGGACAGGGGCCGGATCACTATGGCTACACCTTC. Its translation is CASSNPGQGPDHYGYTF.

Details on this clonotype: The junction departs from the called germline gene at one end, perhaps through a read error. This chain links TRBV30 with TRBJ1-1, with 10 bases lining up with TRBD1. CDR3 length: 12 residues. CDR1 is GTSNPN and CDR2 is SVGIG in the germline V gene (reference sequence). The CDR3, as DNA: TGTGCCTGGCCTAACCCAGACAGGGGGCGTCTCTTT. It specifies CAWPNPDRGRLF.

The genes are TRBV29-1 and TRBJ2-5; D uncertain. CDR1 is SQVTM, CDR2 ANQGSEA, per germline. This CDR3 spans 12 amino acids. V was pared by 4 bases and J by 5 bases, with 11 bases between. The CDR3 region has the DNA TGCAGCGTTGTTCCAGTGGGGGAGACCCAGTACTTC. Protein sequence: CSVVPVGETQYF.

The chain couples TRBV7-9 to TRBJ2-7; maybe TRBD1 (7 bases). The CDR3 sequence is 12 residues long. Trimming cost V 10 bases and J 0 bases, with 10 bases left between them. CDR1 is SEHNR, CDR2 FQNEAQ, per germline (reference sequence). CDR3 sequence (DNA): TGTGCCACGGGGGACAGCTCCTACGAGCAGTACTTC. Encoded protein: CATGDSSYEQYF.

V is TRBV6-5 and J is TRBJ2-7; TRBD2 might be the D (6 bases). Germline V gene data show CDR1 as MNHEY and CDR2 as SVGAGI. V was cut by 0 bases and J by 0 bases, with 9 bases left in between. The CDR3 is 15 amino acids. CDR3 coding DNA: TGTGCCAGCAGTTACTCGGGGGGTGACTCCTACGAGCAGTACTTC. It codes for CASSYSGGDSYEQYF.

The V gene is TRBV30, the J gene TRBJ2-5, with 9 bases identical to TRBD2. The CDR3 has 14 amino acids. CDR1 GTSNPN and CDR2 SVGIG come from the germline V gene (reference sequence). The J segment lost 5 bases and the V segment lost 5 bases, leaving 9 bases of the junction unmatched. CDR3 loop: CAWSPGTSWETQYF. CDR3 DNA: TGTGCCTGGTCCCCCGGGACTAGCTGGGAGACCCAGTACTTC.